This TCR beta chain comes out of a study of shared clonotypes between healthy human individuals. Some clones are missing from TCRdb's copy, which holds only in-frame ones; the method was immunoSEQ multiplex PCR. The sample records a few hundred thousand clones, roughly three quarters being singletons. V lost 9 bases to trimming and J lost 7 bases, with 16 bases between them. Germline-derived CDR1 and CDR2 are MDHEN and SYDVKM. The CDR3 sequence is 12 residues long. In unsorted samples, genomic DNA was obtained using 90 million to 95 million PBMCs. The chain uses TRBV28 and TRBJ2-7; D perhaps matches TRBD2 (6 bases). Source material: PBMCs. The TCR originated in a woman in her thirties or forties in good health. Some clones in this sample may be carry-over from other donors' samples. The CDR3 sequence: CASTPSVGEQYF. The CDR3 DNA reads TGTGCCAGTACCCCTAGCGTTGGTGAGCAGTACTTC.